This T cell receptor (beta chain) was sequenced for a study of shared clonotypes between healthy human individuals (TCRdb year 2020). Some background on the complete study: The cohort included three men and a couple of women between 18 and 49 years of age. Different laboratories and diverse techniques were used to prepare libraries and sequence TCR repertoires, to increase sequencing depth and limit assay-specific biases. For each donor, three plates each were used for CD4 naive and CD4 memory, two plates were used for CD8 naive, and one plate was used for CD8 memory. Between about 0.9 and 10 billion PBMCs per donor were obtained by leukapheresis. To estimate repertoire size and how much clonotypes are shared between individuals, the study performed deep sequencing of blood TCR repertoires from roughly five healthy adults. The study at large found these results: Naive subsets generally had larger estimated clonotype richness than memory subsets did. Even with the large sequencing depth, rarefaction of the sorted-subset datasets indicated that sequencing was incomplete. Compared with non-shared clonotypes, the clonotypes found in all four sorted-subset donors had higher generation probabilities. Pairwise subsampling indicated that sequencing depth was expected to affect the degree of clonotype sharing among donors. Sampling was restricted to blood, and TCR repertoires in tissues likely differ from the TCR repertoires found in blood. The genetic and exposure-history diversity represented was limited by the small number of donors. When a handful of donors were compared, the shared fraction of clonotypes was approximately 5% for naive CD4, 3% to 4% for naive CD8, about 2.4% for memory CD4, and less than 0.45% for memory CD8.

The donors were healthy, HIV-negative adults with no recently reported acute infections or vaccinations. Only Caucasian adults living in Nashville, Tennessee, USA were represented among the donors. CD4+ T cells were enriched by magnetic negative selection, after which naive cells were positively selected on CD45RA and the negative fraction was taken as the memory subset. After blood collection by leukapheresis, PBMCs were isolated using Ficoll-Histopaque density gradient centrifugation and then cryopreserved in the vapor phase of liquid nitrogen. Purity and quantity of every magnetically sorted T cell population were checked by analytical flow cytometry. Each sorted fraction had its genomic DNA isolated and then quantified by UV absorbance on a Nanodrop 2000c. CDR1 and CDR2 (MNHEY, SMNVEV) derive from the germline V gene (reference sequence). The V and J ends are trimmed by 2 bases and 2 bases, leaving 5 bases between them. There are 13 amino acids in the CDR3, from cysteine to phenylalanine inclusive. This entry keeps only the CDR3 DNA: 39 bases, framed from base 1.

With regard to this clone: Its cognate antigen has yet to be identified. No base-level quality is on record; no much larger clone is a single base apart. The sample carries other DNA sequences with the same CDR3.

Using the deep immunoSEQ assay, multiplex PCR amplified TCR CDR3 regions from genomic DNA. Genomic DNA extracted from each cell subset was distributed evenly over all wells of several immunoSEQ 96-well plates, and each plate served as one replicate. For sorted subsets, 200 to 250 ng of genomic DNA, equivalent to 25,000 to 35,000 T cell genomes, went into each replicate PCR. Purified libraries were quantified with a Qubit 3.0 fluorometer, sized on a Bioanalyzer 2100, and re-quantified with the KAPA Library Quantification kit. Each immunoSEQ 96-well plate was sequenced on its own single-read 150-cycle Illumina NextSeq 550 flow cell. Processing in the source paper ran as follows. The immunoSEQ output contained only junctional sequences without quality scores, so filtering could not match that applied to full-length reads. Sequences were annotated with PyIR, a Python wrapper for IgBLAST v1.9, and V/J genes and CDR3 were assigned using IMGT germline references. Any read was removed if the V/J assignment was weak (E-value above 1e-6), the CDR3 was missing, or the read contained stop codons, out-of-frame junctions, or ambiguous translated residues. A V3J clonotype was defined by an identical inferred V gene, J gene, and CDR3 amino acid sequence. Percentage overlap between repertoires was computed as shared unique clonotypes divided by the size of the smaller repertoire. Richness of each repertoire was evaluated using RTK rarefaction, the Chao1 estimator, and Recon v2.1 estimates of unobserved clonotypes. Generation probabilities were computed with OLGA for all TCRbeta clonotypes obtained by the gDNA method from a few donors. TCRdb took over this immuneACCESS table, retaining in-frame rearrangements with V and J assigned. Such tables are incomplete; in checked studies, under half of the missing clones stem from an unresolved V gene, and the remainder is unexplained. V and J calls and clone size are given by that table; D and trimming were obtained from the DNA. For this sample the table gives 1.4 million to 1.5 million clones, of which over 95% were detected only once. The biggest ten clones account for over 1% of the sample.

The sample comprised naive CD4+ T cells sorted from blood. The sample's cell subset or site label, decoded: CD45RA+ positively selected. The chain links TRBV27 with TRBJ2-3; no D segment can be confidently identified. The TCR comes from a man aged 25 to 40 in good health. The CDR3 protein is CASSLLHTDTQYF. The DNA reads TGTGCCAGCAGTTTACTTCACACAGATACGCAGTATTTT.